This entry is about one TCR beta chain. Its antigen is currently unknown. This record comes from a study of cytomegalovirus exposure and HLA in healthy donors. Germline V lookup: CDR1 MNHNY, CDR2 SVGAGI (reference sequence). Trimming removed 0 bases from V and 7 bases from J; junction bases left unmatched: 9. This CDR3 comprises 16 residues. Study results and limitations: The study designated roughly 160 TCR beta chains cytomegalovirus-associated. A link between a missense DCLRE1C variant and TCR beta V- and J-gene trimming emerged from a later analysis.

It was with 60 Vbeta and 13 Jbeta primers that the PCR ran. The repertoire was sequenced with immunoSEQ multiplex PCR; TCRdb's copy has only in-frame clones and lacks some. The data contain 150,000 to 180,000 clones, 80% to 90% of them singletons. The clonotype originates from a woman between 18 and 29 years old in good health and CMV-seronegative. The V call is TRBV6-6, the J call TRBJ1-2, with 9 bases lining up with TRBD1. The source material was PBMCs. The CDR3, as DNA: TGTGCCAGCAGTTACTCGGGACAGGGACTCCTCGGTGGCTACACCTTC. Translated, it gives CASSYSGQGLLGGYTF.